Sequencing of this TCR beta chain was carried out in a study of T cells in Graves' hyperthyroidism and ophthalmopathy. Whole-study context: Sampling of peripheral blood happened at initial diagnosis, prior to any treatment. Overall study results and limits: Ophthalmopathy and stable hyperthyroidism were told apart by a 13 V-J model. The model foresaw ophthalmopathy a median around 6 months prior to onset.

Amplified TCR beta CDR3 regions came from RNA transcripts. HTBI primers were the set used in a first-round RT-PCR of the TCR CDR3. Each CDR3 protein gets one entry after TCRdb re-called the multiplex PCR reads with MiXCR. Of 550,000 to 600,000 distinct CDR3 sequences listed, about 14% are singletons. The germline CDR1 and CDR2 sequences are SGHVS and FQNEAQ. The germline V and J ends were trimmed by 0 bases and 7 bases, with 7 bases remaining between them. The CDR3 has 13 amino acids. For this clonotype: What it binds is not known.

The receptor's source is a woman under 30 with Graves' ophthalmopathy. This chain connects TRBV7-8 to TRBJ2-1; D gene unclear. The sample taken for sequencing was blood. In nucleotides, the CDR3 is TGTGCCAGCAGCTTAGCCGTGGGGAATGAGCAGTTCTTC. Translation gives CASSLAVGNEQFF.